Listed below are T cell receptor beta chains from one sample, sequenced in a study of post-analysis software for immune sequencing data. One entry per CDR3 protein, called by TCRdb with MiXCR from the PCR reads. The table lists hundreds of thousands of distinct CDR3 sequences, roughly 50% of them singletons, with roughly 4.4% in the top ten. The sample consisted of blood. The receptors come from a girl aged 10 to 17 with multiple sclerosis. The CDR3 runs from the conserved cysteine through the conserved F or W. A D gene is named only where the DNA matches it firmly. The size of a clone is reported for some rows only, either as once, few or many, or as a class for expanded clones.

j_gene | abundance | v_gene | d_gene | CDR3aa | CDR3nt
TRBJ2-3 | . | TRBV29-1 | TRBD2 | CSVDIAGGTDTQYF | TGCAGCGTTGATATAGCGGGGGGCACAGATACGCAGTATTTT
TRBJ2-1 | . | TRBV3-1 | . | CASSQDRGDEQFF | TGTGCCAGCAGCCAAGATCGCGGTGATGAGCAGTTCTTC
TRBJ2-7 | few | TRBV20-1 | TRBD2 | CSAREGLAGVEQYF | TGCAGTGCTAGAGAGGGACTAGCGGGAGTCGAGCAGTACTTC
TRBJ2-1 | . | TRBV12-3/TRBV12-4 | TRBD2 | CASSLDPRLAGGKDSYNEQFF | TGTGCCAGCAGTTTAGACCCGCGACTAGCGGGAGGGAAAGACTCCTACAATGAGCAGTTCTTC
TRBJ2-7 | . | TRBV10-3 | . | CAIRDSPFSYEQYF | TGTGCCATCAGGGACAGCCCATTCTCCTACGAGCAGTACTTC
TRBJ1-5 | . | TRBV20-1 | TRBD1 | CSARMTGDQPQHF | TGCAGTGCTAGAATGACAGGGGACCAGCCCCAGCATTTT
TRBJ1-1 | once | TRBV7-9 | . | CASSLGGDHVGTEAFF | TGTGCCAGCAGCTTAGGTGGGGACCATGTGGGCACTGAAGCTTTCTTT
TRBJ2-1 | . | TRBV2 | TRBD2 | CASSRLAGPRGEQFF | TGTGCCAGCAGTCGACTAGCGGGGCCTCGAGGGGAGCAGTTCTTC
TRBJ2-3 | . | TRBV5-1 | TRBD2 | CASSLASGGAKDTQYF | TGCGCCAGCAGCTTGGCTAGCGGGGGGGCCAAGGATACGCAGTATTTT
TRBJ2-5 | . | TRBV4-1 | TRBD2 | CASSQVGTSGATQYF | TGCGCCAGCAGCCAAGTTGGGACTAGCGGGGCGACCCAGTACTTC
TRBJ2-6 | . | TRBV6-1 | . | CASSPSSSFGSGANVLTF | TGTGCCAGCAGTCCGTCATCTTCTTTCGGGTCTGGGGCCAACGTCCTGACTTTC
TRBJ2-1 | few | TRBV5-6 | . | CASSPNPSEQFF | TGTGCCAGCAGCCCCAACCCATCTGAGCAGTTCTTC
TRBJ2-1 | few | TRBV27 | . | CASSSRLGGPGFF | TGTGCCAGCAGTTCCCGGCTCGGGGGGCCTGGGTTCTTC
TRBJ2-1 | . | TRBV20-1 | TRBD2 | CSARGLARTLGSYNEQFF | TGCAGTGCTAGGGGACTAGCGCGAACACTCGGGTCCTACAATGAGCAGTTCTTC
TRBJ2-5 | . | TRBV5-5 | TRBD2 | CASSFFSWTSLGETQYF | TGTGCCAGCAGCTTCTTTTCATGGACTAGCCTCGGGGAGACCCAGTACTTC
TRBJ2-2 | once | TRBV10-3 | . | CAISAWGPNTGELFF | TGTGCCATCAGTGCGTGGGGCCCTAACACCGGGGAGCTGTTTTTT
TRBJ2-7 | . | TRBV4-1 | TRBD2 | CASSQGGLDDEQYF | TGCGCCAGCAGCCAAGGGGGACTAGACGACGAGCAGTACTTC
TRBJ2-5 | . | TRBV2 | TRBD1 | CASIRGLGETQYF | TGTGCCAGCATCAGGGGGCTGGGGGAGACCCAGTACTTC
TRBJ2-1 | . | TRBV20-1 | . | CSAASGLSYNEQFF | TGCAGTGCTGCCAGCGGGCTCTCCTACAATGAGCAGTTCTTC
TRBJ2-3 | . | TRBV5-1 | TRBD2 | CASVEGGTSGDTQYF | TGCGCCAGCGTTGAAGGGGGGACTAGCGGAGATACGCAGTATTTT
TRBJ1-5 | . | TRBV4-2 | TRBD1 | CASSQNGGGGNQPQHF | TGTGCCAGCAGCCAAAATGGAGGGGGCGGCAATCAGCCCCAGCATTTT
TRBJ2-5 | once | TRBV7-9 | TRBD1 | CASSLGATGGSQETQYF | TGTGCCAGCAGCTTAGGGGCGACAGGGGGCTCCCAAGAGACCCAGTACTTC
TRBJ2-5 | . | TRBV15 | . | CATSRDWAGRETQYF | TGTGCCACCAGCAGAGATTGGGCGGGAAGGGAGACCCAGTACTTC
TRBJ1-6 | . | TRBV12-3/TRBV12-4 | . | CASSSHDWGSPLHF | TGTGCCAGCAGCTCTCATGACTGGGGGTCACCCCTCCACTTT
TRBJ2-7 | . | TRBV6-5 | . | CASSGYRGGREQYF | TGTGCCAGCAGTGGTTACAGGGGGGGGCGGGAGCAGTACTTC
TRBJ2-7 | few | TRBV15 | . | CATSREKGLSYEQYF | TGTGCCACCAGCAGAGAGAAAGGTCTCTCCTACGAGCAGTACTTC
TRBJ2-3 | . | TRBV20-1 | TRBD2 | CSARDPGGASTDTQYF | TGCAGTGCTAGGGACCCCGGGGGGGCTAGCACAGATACGCAGTATTTT
TRBJ2-7 | . | TRBV7-8 | TRBD2 | CASSLQLAGGSYEQYF | TGTGCCAGCAGCTTACAACTAGCGGGGGGTTCCTACGAGCAGTACTTC
TRBJ1-2 | . | TRBV27 | TRBD1 | CASSFRRGQGGYTF | TGTGCCAGCAGTTTTCGCCGTGGACAGGGTGGCTACACCTTC
TRBJ2-6 | few | TRBV5-1 | TRBD1 | CASSLDLDRGSGANVLTF | TGCGCCAGCAGCTTGGATCTTGACAGGGGCTCTGGGGCCAACGTCCTGACTTTC
TRBJ2-7 | . | TRBV20-1 | . | CSATRPPEVAYEQYF | TGCAGTGCTACCAGGCCACCTGAGGTGGCCTACGAGCAGTACTTC
TRBJ2-5 | . | TRBV12-3/TRBV12-4 | . | CASSFRVEETQYF | TGTGCCAGCAGTTTCAGGGTCGAGGAGACCCAGTACTTC
TRBJ1-2 | few | TRBV6-5 | . | CASSYTGQQGGYTF | TGTGCCAGCAGTTACACGGGACAACAGGGAGGCTACACCTTC
TRBJ2-3 | . | TRBV9 | TRBD2 | CASSSTRRGGTDTQYF | TGTGCCAGCAGCTCTACTCGTCGGGGGGGCACAGATACGCAGTATTTT
TRBJ2-1 | . | TRBV12-3/TRBV12-4 | TRBD2 | CASSRSLGLSYNEQFF | TGTGCCAGCAGTCGATCCCTGGGACTATCCTACAATGAGCAGTTCTTC
TRBJ2-1 | . | TRBV9 | . | CASSAMNFGQFF | TGTGCCAGCAGCGCCATGAACTTTGGGCAGTTCTTC
TRBJ2-7 | . | TRBV12-3/TRBV12-4 | TRBD2 | CASSLAGGRAHEQYF | TGTGCCAGCAGTTTAGCCGGGGGGAGGGCCCACGAGCAGTACTTC
TRBJ2-5 | . | TRBV6-5 | . | CASSYVAPGTQYF | TGTGCCAGCAGTTACGTTGCCCCAGGGACCCAGTACTTC
TRBJ2-1 | . | TRBV29-1 | . | CSVRGGQGKQFF | TGCAGCGTCCGGGGGGGACAGGGCAAGCAGTTCTTC
TRBJ2-1 | . | TRBV7-3 | . | CASSSSTRGGFGNEQFF | TGTGCCAGCAGCTCCTCGACCAGAGGCGGCTTCGGGAATGAGCAGTTCTTC
TRBJ2-7 | few | TRBV3-1 | . | CASSFASFEQYF | TGTGCCAGCAGTTTCGCTAGTTTCGAGCAGTACTTC
TRBJ2-4 | . | TRBV6-1 | TRBD2 | CASSESGRGEDIQYF | TGTGCCAGCAGTGAAAGCGGGAGGGGGGAAGACATTCAGTACTTC
TRBJ1-2 | . | TRBV5-1 | . | CASSLPATYGYTF | TGCGCCAGCAGCTTGCCGGCCACCTATGGCTACACCTTC
TRBJ1-2 | . | TRBV12-3/TRBV12-4 | . | CASSTQGFYGYTF | TGTGCCAGCAGTACCCAGGGGTTCTATGGCTACACCTTC
TRBJ2-7 | . | TRBV5-6 | . | CASSPPTVTYEQYF | TGTGCCAGCAGCCCGCCCACAGTCACCTACGAGCAGTACTTC
TRBJ2-7 | few | TRBV7-8 | . | CASSLAARGLTVSYEQYF | TGTGCCAGCAGCTTAGCCGCTCGGGGCCTGACAGTATCCTACGAGCAGTACTTC
TRBJ2-7 | . | TRBV21-1 | . | CASSKAGDSYEQYF | TGTGCCAGCAGCAAAGCGGGGGACAGCTACGAGCAGTACTTC